These T cell receptor beta chains were read from a single sample in a study of tumor-infiltrating lymphocytes in primary liver carcinoma. TCRdb redid the calling of the multiplex PCR reads with MiXCR, one entry per CDR3 protein. The sample has fewer than 350,000 distinct CDR3 sequences, 65% seen once. The sample comprised peripheral blood. The receptors stem from a middle-aged man with primary liver carcinoma and hepatitis B virus infection. Both conserved end residues are part of each CDR3. A D gene is named only where the DNA matches it firmly. Clone sizes are given selectively: once, few, many, or a class where the clone is expanded.

TRBV5-4	TRBJ2-3	NA	NA	CPSSLAGEDMQYF	TGTCCCAGCAGCTTGGCTGGAGAAGATATGCAGTATTTT
TRBV29-1	TRBJ1-1	many	NA	CSATDSWDTEAFF	TGCAGCGCTACGGACAGCTGGGACACTGAAGCTTTCTTT
TRBV5-1	TRBJ1-4	NA	NA	CASSLAADSHEKLFF	TGCGCCAGCAGCTTGGCGGCTGATTCGCATGAAAAACTGTTTTTT
TRBV7-9	TRBJ2-6	few	NA	CAAQGGPSGANVLTF	TGTGCAGCCCAGGGGGGTCCATCTGGGGCCAACGTCCTGACTTTC
TRBV11-2	TRBJ2-4	NA	NA	CASSIRLQENIQYF	TGTGCCAGCAGCATTAGACTACAGGAAAACATTCAGTACTTC
TRBV11-1	TRBJ2-7	NA	TRBD1	CTSSLPRTGSSEQYF	TGTACCAGCAGCCTCCCCAGGACAGGGTCCAGCGAGCAGTACTTC
TRBV4-1	TRBJ1-6	NA	NA	CASSQRGQDPDSPLHF	TGCGCCAGCAGCCAAAGAGGGCAGGACCCCGATTCACCCCTCCACTTT
TRBV6-2/TRBV6-3	TRBJ2-3	NA	NA	CFTTSDTDTQYF	TGTTTCACAACGTCAGACACAGATACGCAGTATTTT
TRBV5-6	TRBJ2-7	once	NA	CAISFTGSYEQYF	TGTGCCATCAGCTTCACAGGGTCCTACGAGCAGTACTTC
TRBV5-6	TRBJ1-1	NA	NA	CASSFNRDYTKAFF	TGTGCCAGCAGCTTCAACAGGGATTACACTAAAGCTTTCTTT
TRBV14	TRBJ2-5	NA	TRBD2	CVSSHASGRGETQYF	TGTGTCAGCAGCCACGCTAGCGGGAGAGGAGAGACCCAGTACTTC
TRBV11-2	TRBJ2-1	NA	TRBD2	CANSSTWTSTNNEQFF	TGTGCCAACAGTTCGACCTGGACTAGCACTAACAATGAGCAGTTCTTC
TRBV12-3/TRBV12-4	TRBJ1-2	NA	NA	CAIIPGANYGYTF	TGTGCCATCATCCCGGGGGCTAACTATGGCTACACCTTC
TRBV11-2	TRBJ1-2	NA	NA	CASNSQDYGYNF	TGTGCCAGCAACTCCCAAGACTATGGCTACAACTTC
TRBV11-2	TRBJ1-1	NA	NA	CASSLDTRLNTEAFF	TGTGCCAGCAGCCTGGACACCAGGCTGAACACTGAAGCTTTCTTT
TRBV5-1	TRBJ2-2	NA	NA	CASGGGSDTGELFF	TGCGCCAGCGGTGGTGGGAGTGACACCGGGGAGCTGTTTTTT
TRBV30	TRBJ2-4	many	NA	CAWSPTGDIQYF	TGTGCCTGGAGCCCCACCGGCGACATTCAGTACTTC
TRBV4-1	TRBJ1-6	few	TRBD1	CASSARQGSYSPLHF	TGCGCCAGCAGCGCTCGACAGGGAAGTTATTCACCCCTCCACTTT
TRBV11-3	TRBJ2-3	NA	NA	CANSFEGTNTQYF	TGTGCCAACAGCTTCGAGGGCACAAATACGCAGTATTTT
TRBV6-1	TRBJ2-5	NA	NA	CASSAVRPLGTQYF	TGTGCCAGCAGTGCAGTAAGGCCGCTTGGAACCCAGTACTTC
TRBV4-2	TRBJ2-1	few	NA	CASSQLRGDYNEQFF	TGTGCCAGCAGCCAATTAAGAGGAGACTACAATGAGCAGTTCTTC
TRBV11-2	TRBJ2-7	many	NA	CASSSGKVEQYF	TGTGCCAGCAGCTCAGGCAAGGTAGAGCAGTACTTC
TRBV19	TRBJ2-7	NA	NA	CASGQGAYEQYF	TGTGCCAGTGGCCAGGGAGCGTACGAGCAGTACTTC
TRBV11-2	TRBJ2-1	many	NA	CASSFSPLNNEQFF	TGTGCCAGCAGCTTTTCGCCCTTGAACAATGAGCAGTTCTTC
TRBV6-6	TRBJ2-5	many	NA	CASSYLGDTKETQYF	TGTGCCAGCAGTTACCTAGGGGACACAAAAGAGACCCAGTACTTC
TRBV11-1	TRBJ2-7	once	TRBD1	CASRSGQGEYEQYF	TGTGCCAGCAGATCTGGACAGGGGGAATACGAACAGTACTTC
TRBV7-8	TRBJ2-7	NA	NA	CASSLAVVGVYEQYF	TGTGCCAGCAGCTTAGCAGTAGTGGGAGTCTACGAGCAGTACTTC
TRBV29-1	TRBJ2-1	many	TRBD1	CSVGAGQAYNEQFF	TGCAGCGTTGGTGCAGGACAGGCCTACAATGAGCAGTTCTTC
TRBV11-2	TRBJ2-7	NA	NA	CASNLFGGIHEQYF	TGTGCCAGCAACTTATTTGGGGGCATCCACGAGCAGTACTTC
TRBV12-5	TRBJ2-5	few	NA	CASGLANQETQYF	TGTGCTAGTGGTCTGGCCAACCAAGAGACCCAGTACTTC
TRBV12-3/TRBV12-4	TRBJ1-1	many	NA	CASSYRIGGTEAFF	TGTGCCAGCAGTTATAGGATTGGGGGCACTGAAGCTTTCTTT
TRBV6-5	TRBJ1-2	few	NA	CASSTQGNYGYTF	TGTGCCAGCAGCACACAGGGAAACTATGGCTACACCTTC
TRBV6-5	TRBJ2-3	NA	NA	CTSSYSLALTDAQYF	TGTACCAGCAGTTACTCCCTAGCTCTAACAGATGCGCAGTATTTT
TRBV6-1	TRBJ2-1	few	NA	CASSLGESSYNEQFF	TGTGCCAGCAGTTTAGGGGAGAGCTCCTACAATGAGCAGTTCTTC
TRBV12-3/TRBV12-4	TRBJ2-3	few	NA	CASSLDPPPDTQYF	TGTGCCAGCAGTTTAGATCCACCCCCAGATACGCAGTATTTT
TRBV6-2/TRBV6-3	TRBJ2-2	few	NA	CASSYQASTGELFF	TGTGCCAGCAGTTACCAGGCAAGCACCGGGGAGCTGTTTTTT
TRBV6-5	TRBJ2-6	NA	TRBD1	CASSSDRGFPSGSNVLTF	TGTGCCAGCAGTTCGGACAGGGGGTTTCCCTCTGGGTCCAACGTCCTGACTTTC
TRBV11-1	TRBJ2-7	many	TRBD2	CASSWGLAVDYEQYF	TGTGCCAGCAGCTGGGGACTAGCGGTAGACTACGAGCAGTACTTC
TRBV5-4	TRBJ2-1	NA	NA	CASSLGLEGYNEQFF	TGTGCCAGCAGCTTGGGTCTAGAGGGATACAATGAGCAGTTCTTC
TRBV30	TRBJ1-2	many	NA	CAFPENYGYTF	TGTGCCTTCCCGGAGAACTATGGCTACACCTTC
TRBV4-1	TRBJ2-1	NA	NA	CASNIGTANEQFF	TGCGCCAGCAACATCGGGACCGCCAATGAGCAGTTCTTC
TRBV5-5	TRBJ2-1	few	NA	CASSFGPTYNEQFF	TGTGCCAGCAGCTTCGGACCGACTTACAATGAGCAGTTCTTC
TRBV6-6	TRBJ1-1	NA	NA	CASTYLDRYTEAFF	TGTGCCAGCACTTACCTGGACCGGTACACTGAAGCTTTCTTT
TRBV6-5	TRBJ2-2	many	TRBD2	CATRGSGGPNTGELFF	TGTGCAACGCGGGGTAGCGGGGGCCCGAACACCGGGGAGCTGTTTTTT
TRBV4-1	TRBJ2-1	NA	TRBD2	CASKPPGREAYNEQFF	TGCGCCAGCAAACCCCCCGGACGGGAGGCGTACAACGAGCAGTTCTTC
TRBV6-1	TRBJ2-2	NA	NA	CASSATRPANTGELFF	TGTGCCAGCAGCGCCACCCGGCCCGCGAACACCGGGGAGCTGTTTTTT
TRBV6-6	TRBJ2-7	many	TRBD1	CASSNPDRGRYEQYF	TGTGCCAGCAGTAACCCGGACAGGGGGCGGTACGAGCAGTACTTC
TRBV6-5	TRBJ2-7	NA	NA	CASSRLFGRGGYEQYF	TGTGCCAGCAGTCGCCTATTTGGGCGGGGAGGTTACGAGCAATACTTC
TRBV6-1	TRBJ1-4	NA	NA	CASILERNEKLFF	TGTGCCAGCATTTTAGAGCGTAATGAAAAACTGTTTTTT
TRBV11-3	TRBJ2-1	many	NA	CASSLGASTSSYNEQFF	TGTGCCAGCAGCTTAGGAGCTAGCACGAGCTCCTACAATGAGCAGTTCTTC
TRBV11-3	TRBJ2-3	NA	NA	CASSKDSGRPDTQYF	TGTGCCAGCAGCAAGGACAGTGGCCGCCCAGATACGCAGTATTTT
TRBV29-1	TRBJ1-1	NA	NA	CSVTVAGNTEAFF	TGCAGCGTGACGGTGGCTGGGAACACTGAAGCTTTCTTT
TRBV5-1	TRBJ2-3	many	TRBD1	CASSFDRVTDTQYF	TGCGCCAGCAGCTTTGACAGGGTCACAGATACGCAGTATTTT
TRBV6-5	TRBJ2-3	NA	NA	CASRVSYTDTRYF	TGTGCCAGCAGGGTCTCTTACACAGATACGCGGTATTTT